This record concerns one T cell receptor beta chain sequence. This specimen belongs to a study of Ad26.COV2.S vaccination and SARS-CoV-2 variants. The assay was immunoSEQ multiplex PCR, and TCRdb's table has in-frame clones only and misses some. Here the sample spans 180,000 or so clones, around 85% being singletons. Germline assignment: CDR1 ENHRY and CDR2 SYGVKD. The CDR3 loop spans 12 amino acids. With 0 bases removed from V and 7 bases from J, the gap between germline ends came to 7 bases. Sequenced here: peripheral blood, sampled after recovery from COVID-19. The sequence derives from a human donor who had recovered from COVID-19. The J gene is TRBJ2-7, the V gene TRBV10-3, with D maybe TRBD1 (5 bases). The chain's CDR3 is CAISESAGEQYF. The CDR3 DNA is TGTGCCATCAGTGAGTCGGCAGGGGAGCAGTACTTC.